This TCR beta chain is drawn from a study of T cells in localized non-small cell lung cancer. Only in-frame clones appear in the TCRdb table, and some are missing; sequencing was by immunoSEQ multiplex PCR. This sample yields about 24,000 clones, of which approximately 91% are seen a single time; roughly 23% belongs to the top ten. The germline V and J ends were trimmed by 0 bases and 3 bases, with 8 bases remaining between them. CDR3 length equals 14 residues. CDR1 is MNHEY and CDR2 is SMNVEV in the germline V gene (reference sequence). A remark on this clone: Its antigen is not known.

Study results and caveats: Among the top 100 tumor clones, a median roughly 57 appeared in adjacent lung. Analysis by sequencing included only one tumor region, so heterogeneity remains possible.

Material: peripheral blood, obtained before any cancer treatment. The receptor's source is a man between 40 and 70 years old with stage I squamous cell lung carcinoma. This rearrangement joins TRBV27 to TRBJ1-1, with D unresolved. The CDR3 DNA reads TGTGCCAGCAGTTTATCCACATCGGACACTGAAGCTTTCTTT. It encodes CASSLSTSDTEAFF.